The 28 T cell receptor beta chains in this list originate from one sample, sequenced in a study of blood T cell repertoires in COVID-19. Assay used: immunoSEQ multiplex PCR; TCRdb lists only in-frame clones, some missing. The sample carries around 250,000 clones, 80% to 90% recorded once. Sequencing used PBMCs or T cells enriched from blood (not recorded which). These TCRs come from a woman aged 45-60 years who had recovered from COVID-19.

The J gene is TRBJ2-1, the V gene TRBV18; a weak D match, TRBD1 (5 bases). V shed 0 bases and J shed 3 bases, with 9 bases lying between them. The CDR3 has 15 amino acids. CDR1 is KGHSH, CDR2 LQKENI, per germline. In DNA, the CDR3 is TGTGCCAGCTCACCACCGACACAGGTCTACAATGAGCAGTTCTTC. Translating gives CASSPPTQVYNEQFF.

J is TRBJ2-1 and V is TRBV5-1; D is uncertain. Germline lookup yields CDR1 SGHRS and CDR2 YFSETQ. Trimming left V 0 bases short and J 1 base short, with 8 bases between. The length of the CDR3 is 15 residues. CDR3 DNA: TGCGCCAGCAGCTTGGAAACACCTTCCTACAATGAGCAGTTCTTC. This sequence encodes CASSLETPSYNEQFF.

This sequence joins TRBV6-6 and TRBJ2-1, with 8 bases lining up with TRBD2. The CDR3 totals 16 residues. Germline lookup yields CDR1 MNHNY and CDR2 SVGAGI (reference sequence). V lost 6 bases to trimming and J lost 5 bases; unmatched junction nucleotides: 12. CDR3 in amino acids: CASSRSLSGGDNEQFF. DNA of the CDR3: TGTGCCAGCAGCCGATCGCTCTCGGGAGGGGACAATGAGCAGTTCTTC.

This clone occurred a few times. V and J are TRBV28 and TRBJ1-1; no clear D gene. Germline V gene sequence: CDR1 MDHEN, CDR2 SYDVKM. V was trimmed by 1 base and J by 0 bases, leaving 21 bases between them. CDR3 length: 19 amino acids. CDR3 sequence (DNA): TGTGCCAGCAGTTTATCTCTCACCCGGGCCCGAGGGCTGAACACTGAAGCTTTCTTT. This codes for CASSLSLTRARGLNTEAFF. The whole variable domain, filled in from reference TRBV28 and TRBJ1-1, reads DVKVTQSSRYLVKRTGEKVFLECVQDMDHENMFWYRQDPGLGLRLIYFSYDVKMKEKGDIPEGYSVSREKKERFSLILESASTNQTSMYLCASSLSLTRARGLNTEAFFGQGTRLTVV.

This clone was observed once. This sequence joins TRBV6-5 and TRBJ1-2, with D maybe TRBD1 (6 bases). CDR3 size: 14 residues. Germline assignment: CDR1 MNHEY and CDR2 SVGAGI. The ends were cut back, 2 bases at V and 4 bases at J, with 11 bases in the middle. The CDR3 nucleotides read TGTGCCAGCAGTTACGGCAGGGGCACCTATGGCTACACCTTC. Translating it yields CASSYGRGTYGYTF.

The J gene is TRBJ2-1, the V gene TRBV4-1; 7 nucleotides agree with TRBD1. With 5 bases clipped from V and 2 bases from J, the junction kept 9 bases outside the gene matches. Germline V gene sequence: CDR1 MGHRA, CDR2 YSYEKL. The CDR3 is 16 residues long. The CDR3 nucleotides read TGCGCCAGCAGCATGCAACAGGGGATCACCTACAATGAGCAGTTCTTC. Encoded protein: CASSMQQGITYNEQFF.

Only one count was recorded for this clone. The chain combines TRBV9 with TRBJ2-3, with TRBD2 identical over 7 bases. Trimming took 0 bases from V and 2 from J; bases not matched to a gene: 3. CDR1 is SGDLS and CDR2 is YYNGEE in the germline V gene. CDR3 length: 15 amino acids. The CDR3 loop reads CASSVAGGNTDTQYF. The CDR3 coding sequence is TGTGCCAGCAGCGTAGCGGGAGGAAACACAGATACGCAGTATTTT.

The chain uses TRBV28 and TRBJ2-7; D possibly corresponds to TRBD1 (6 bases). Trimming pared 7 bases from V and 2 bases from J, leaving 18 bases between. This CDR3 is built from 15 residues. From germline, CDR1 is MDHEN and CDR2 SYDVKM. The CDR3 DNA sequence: TGTGCCAGCACCCCGTTACACAGGGTAGCCTACGAGCAGTACTTC. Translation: CASTPLHRVAYEQYF.

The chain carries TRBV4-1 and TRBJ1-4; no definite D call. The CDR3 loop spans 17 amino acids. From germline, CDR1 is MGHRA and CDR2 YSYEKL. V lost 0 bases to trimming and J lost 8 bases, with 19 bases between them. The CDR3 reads CASSQESGRAGSEKLFF. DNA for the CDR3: TGCGCCAGCAGCCAAGAATCCGGTAGGGCGGGAAGCGAAAAACTGTTTTTT.

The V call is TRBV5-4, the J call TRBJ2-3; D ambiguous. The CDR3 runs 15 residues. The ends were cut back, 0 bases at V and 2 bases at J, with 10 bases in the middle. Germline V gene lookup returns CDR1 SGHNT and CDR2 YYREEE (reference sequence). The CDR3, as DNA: TGTGCCAGCAGCTTGGACTACCCGGCCACAGATACGCAGTATTTT. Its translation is CASSLDYPATDTQYF.

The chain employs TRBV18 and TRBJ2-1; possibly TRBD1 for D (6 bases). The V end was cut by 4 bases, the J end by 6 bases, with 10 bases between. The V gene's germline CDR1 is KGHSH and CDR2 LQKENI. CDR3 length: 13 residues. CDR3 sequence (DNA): TGTGCCAGCTCACTGGGGGCTTCCAATGAGCAGTTCTTC. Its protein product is CASSLGASNEQFF.

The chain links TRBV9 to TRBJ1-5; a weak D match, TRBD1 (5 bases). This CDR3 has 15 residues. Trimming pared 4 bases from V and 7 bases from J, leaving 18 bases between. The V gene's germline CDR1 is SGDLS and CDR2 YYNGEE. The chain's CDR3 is CASSPHAGGGQPQHF. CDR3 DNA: TGTGCCAGCAGCCCTCACGCGGGCGGGGGGCAGCCCCAGCATTTT.

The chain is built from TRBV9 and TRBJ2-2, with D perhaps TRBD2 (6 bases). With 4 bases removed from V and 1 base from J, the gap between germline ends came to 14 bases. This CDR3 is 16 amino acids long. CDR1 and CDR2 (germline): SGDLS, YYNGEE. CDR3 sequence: CASSPRGSGNTGELFF. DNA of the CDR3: TGTGCCAGCAGCCCAAGAGGTAGCGGGAACACCGGGGAGCTGTTTTTT.

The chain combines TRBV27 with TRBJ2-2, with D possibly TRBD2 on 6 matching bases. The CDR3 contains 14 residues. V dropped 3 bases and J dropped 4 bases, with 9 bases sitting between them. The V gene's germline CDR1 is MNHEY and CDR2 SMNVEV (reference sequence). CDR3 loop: CASSFVGGTGELFF. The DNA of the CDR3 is TGTGCCAGCAGTTTCGTGGGGGGCACCGGGGAGCTGTTTTTT.

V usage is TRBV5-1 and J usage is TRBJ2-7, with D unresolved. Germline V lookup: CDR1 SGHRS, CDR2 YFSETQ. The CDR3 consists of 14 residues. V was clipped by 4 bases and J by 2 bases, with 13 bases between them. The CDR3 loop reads CASSAPSPPYEQYF. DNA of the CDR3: TGCGCCAGCAGCGCCCCAAGCCCTCCCTACGAGCAGTACTTC.

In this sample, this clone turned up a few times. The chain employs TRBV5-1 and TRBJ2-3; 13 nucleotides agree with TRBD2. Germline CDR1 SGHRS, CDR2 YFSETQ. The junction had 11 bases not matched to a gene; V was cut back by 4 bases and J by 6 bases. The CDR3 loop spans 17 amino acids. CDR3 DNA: TGCGCCAGCAGCCGACTAGCGGGAGGTGGGTTGGTGGATACGCAGTATTTT. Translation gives CASSRLAGGGLVDTQYF.

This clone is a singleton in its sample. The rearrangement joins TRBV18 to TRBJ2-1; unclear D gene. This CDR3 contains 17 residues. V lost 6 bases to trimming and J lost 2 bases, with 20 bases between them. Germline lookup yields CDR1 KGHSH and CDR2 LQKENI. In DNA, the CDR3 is TGTGCCAGCTCCCTTGACCAATTGCGGAACCCCTACAATGAGCAGTTCTTC. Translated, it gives CASSLDQLRNPYNEQFF.

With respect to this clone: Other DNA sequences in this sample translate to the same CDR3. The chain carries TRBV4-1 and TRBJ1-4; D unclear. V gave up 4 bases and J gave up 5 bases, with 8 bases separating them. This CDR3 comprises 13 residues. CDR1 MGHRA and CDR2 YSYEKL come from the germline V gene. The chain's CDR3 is CASSLGQNEKLFF. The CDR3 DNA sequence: TGCGCCAGCAGCCTTGGGCAAAATGAAAAACTGTTTTTT.

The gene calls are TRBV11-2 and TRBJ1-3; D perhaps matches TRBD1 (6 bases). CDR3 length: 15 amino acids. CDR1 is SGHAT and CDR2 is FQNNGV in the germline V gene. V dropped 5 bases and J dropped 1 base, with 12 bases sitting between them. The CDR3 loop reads CASSPTGPSGNTIYF. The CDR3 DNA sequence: TGTGCCAGCAGCCCCACAGGGCCTTCTGGAAACACCATATATTTT.

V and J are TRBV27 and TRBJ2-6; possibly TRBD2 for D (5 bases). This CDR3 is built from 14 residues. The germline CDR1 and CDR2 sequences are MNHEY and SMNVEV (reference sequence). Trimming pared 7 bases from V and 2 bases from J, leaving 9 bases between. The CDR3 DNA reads TGTGCCAGCACAGGAGGCACTGGGGCCAACGTCCTGACTTTC. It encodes CASTGGTGANVLTF.

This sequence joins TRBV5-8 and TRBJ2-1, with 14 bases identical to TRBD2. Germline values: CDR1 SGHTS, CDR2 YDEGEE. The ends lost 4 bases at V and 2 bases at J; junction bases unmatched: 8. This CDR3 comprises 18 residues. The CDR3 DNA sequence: TGTGCCAGCAGCGGGGGGACTAGCGGGAGTTTCGCCTACAATGAGCAGTTCTTC. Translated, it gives CASSGGTSGSFAYNEQFF.

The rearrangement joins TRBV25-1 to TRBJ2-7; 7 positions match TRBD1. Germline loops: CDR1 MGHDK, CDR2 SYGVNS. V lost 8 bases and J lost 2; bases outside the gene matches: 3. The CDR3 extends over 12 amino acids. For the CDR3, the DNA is TGTGCCAGCGGGGGACAGACCTACGAGCAGTACTTC. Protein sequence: CASGGQTYEQYF.

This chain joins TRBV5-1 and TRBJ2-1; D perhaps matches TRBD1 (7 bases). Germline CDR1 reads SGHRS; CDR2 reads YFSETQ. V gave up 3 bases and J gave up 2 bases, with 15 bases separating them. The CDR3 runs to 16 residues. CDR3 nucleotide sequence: TGCGCCAGCAGCTGGGGCAGGGGGGAGCCCTACAATGAGCAGTTCTTC. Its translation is CASSWGRGEPYNEQFF.

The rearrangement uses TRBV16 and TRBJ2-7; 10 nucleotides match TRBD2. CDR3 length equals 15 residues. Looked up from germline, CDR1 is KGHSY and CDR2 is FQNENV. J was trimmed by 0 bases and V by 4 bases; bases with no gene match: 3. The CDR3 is CASSPRTSGSYEQYF. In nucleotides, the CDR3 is TGTGCCAGCAGCCCCCGGACTAGCGGCTCCTACGAGCAGTACTTC. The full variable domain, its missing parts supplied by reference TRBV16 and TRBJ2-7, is GEEVAQTPKHLVRGEGQKAKLYCAPIKGHSYVFWYQQVLKNEFKFLISFQNENVFDETGMPKERFSAKCLPNSPCSLEIQATKLEDSAVYFCASSPRTSGSYEQYFGPGTRLTVT.

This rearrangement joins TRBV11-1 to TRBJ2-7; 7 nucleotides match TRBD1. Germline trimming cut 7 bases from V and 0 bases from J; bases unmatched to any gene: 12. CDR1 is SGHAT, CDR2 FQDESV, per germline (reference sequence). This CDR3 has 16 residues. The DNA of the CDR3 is TGTGCCAGCACCCGAGGGACAGCCTCTCTCTCCTACGAGCAGTACTTC. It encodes CASTRGTASLSYEQYF. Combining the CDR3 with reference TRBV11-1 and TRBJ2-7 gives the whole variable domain EAEVAQSPRYKITEKSQAVAFWCDPISGHATLYWYRQILGQGPELLVQFQDESVVDDSQLPKDRFSAERLKGVDSTLKIQPAELGDSAMYLCASTRGTASLSYEQYFGPGTRLTVT.

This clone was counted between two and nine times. The CDR3 here is CASSPGLNYEQYF. DNA for the CDR3: TGTGCCAGCTCACCGGGACTGAACTACGAGCAGTACTTC. The chain recombines TRBV18 with TRBJ2-7, with D possibly being TRBD2 (6 bases). Germline V gives CDR1 KGHSH, CDR2 LQKENI. This CDR3 has 13 amino acids. V was shortened by 3 bases and J by 3 bases, with 9 bases between the two germline ends.

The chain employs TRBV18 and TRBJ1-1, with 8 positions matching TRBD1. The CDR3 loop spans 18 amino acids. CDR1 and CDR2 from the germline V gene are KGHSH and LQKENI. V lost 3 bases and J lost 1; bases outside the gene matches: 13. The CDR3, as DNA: TGTGCCAGCTCACCTACGAAATATAGACAGGGGAGGAACACTGAAGCTTTCTTT. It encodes CASSPTKYRQGRNTEAFF.

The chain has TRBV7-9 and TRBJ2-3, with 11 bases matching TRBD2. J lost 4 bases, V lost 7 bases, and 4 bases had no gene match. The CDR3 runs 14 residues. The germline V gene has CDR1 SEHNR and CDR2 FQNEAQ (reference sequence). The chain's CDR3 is CASNSGRAPDTQYF. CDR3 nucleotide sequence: TGTGCCAGCAATAGCGGGAGGGCCCCAGATACGCAGTATTTT.